This entry is about one T cell receptor beta chain. The junction departs from germline at one end; a sequencing error may be responsible. This specimen includes other DNA sequences encoding the same CDR3. These data belong to a study of blood T cell repertoires in COVID-19. Looking at the study overall: There were acute and convalescent COVID-19 samples, and they came from the United States, Italy and Spain. Nucleic acid was either cDNA or gDNA, and it came from T cells, B-cell-depleted T cells, or PBMCs.

Study processing details: By means of reference gene primer amplification, nucleated cell counts were estimated. Assay used: immunoSEQ multiplex PCR; TCRdb lists only in-frame clones, some missing. V, J and clone size derive from that table, while D and trimming were established from the DNA sequence. The table lists 110,000 to 150,000 clones, about four fifths of them singletons. The CDR3 runs 14 residues. The germline V gene has CDR1 SGHRS and CDR2 YFSETQ. This rearrangement joins TRBV5-1 to TRBJ2-7, with TRBD1 identical over 8 bases. Sequencing input: peripheral blood. This clonotype was obtained from a woman of 80 years or more with acute or convalescent COVID-19. The CDR3 spells CASSPGRGLYEQYF. For the CDR3, the DNA is TGCGCTAGCAGCCCGGGCAGGGGGCTCTACGAGCAGTACTTC. The full variable domain, completed using reference TRBV5-1 and TRBJ2-7, is KAGVTQTPRYLIKTRGQQVTLSCSPISGHRSVSWYQQTPGQGLQFLFEYFSETQRNKGNFPGRFSGRQFSNSRSEMNVSTLELGDSALYLCASSPGRGLYEQYFGPGTRLTVT.